This TCR beta chain was profiled in a study of T cell changes during pregnancy in multiple sclerosis. CDR1 is KGHSH, CDR2 LQKENI, per germline. The V segment lost 4 bases and the J segment 4 bases; nucleotides outside the gene matches: 10. The CDR3 has 17 amino acids. Assay used: immunoSEQ multiplex PCR; TCRdb lists only in-frame clones, some missing. The data hold tens of thousands of clones, with 91% observed a single time. Specimen: peripheral blood, collected in the second trimester of pregnancy. This TCR was recovered from a female donor with multiple sclerosis, enrolled in a pregnancy study. The V call is TRBV18, the J call TRBJ2-2; 9 bases are shared with TRBD1. This CDR3 is CASSLRAQGASTGELFF. CDR3 nucleotide sequence: TGTGCCAGCTCACTGAGGGCACAGGGGGCATCCACCGGGGAGCTGTTTTTT.